Given below is one T cell receptor (beta chain) in context. Antigen: not known. CDR3 length: 13 amino acids. With V trimmed by 4 bases and J by 1 base, 0 bases remained unmatched. The germline gives CDR1 LNHDA, CDR2 SQIVND (reference sequence). TCRdb keeps only in-frame clones here, not all; method: immunoSEQ multiplex PCR. The sample carries 150,000 to 200,000 clones, approximately 86% recorded once. The sample belongs to a study of T cell responses to AZD1222 COVID-19 vaccine. Study-wide results and caveats: Of spike-specific TCRs, nearly half reportedly target regions left unmutated in variants. The donor cohort was predominantly white British with a female majority, and clonal diversity may have been underestimated. Baseline testing showed seropositivity in only six AZD1222 recipients.

The source material was peripheral blood, sampled on day 0 of AZD1222 vaccination. This chain links TRBV19 with TRBJ1-1, with 7 bases lining up with TRBD1. This clonotype originated in an adult in good health. As DNA, the CDR3 is TGTGCCAGTAGTAGACAGGGGAACACTGAAGCTTTCTTT. The encoded protein is CASSRQGNTEAFF.